This entry features one T cell receptor beta chain sequence. The antigen is not known. Profiling relied on immunoSEQ multiplex PCR, and the TCRdb table lists in-frame clones only, not all of them. This sample has around 62,000 clones, with around 73% found just once. The data stem from a study of PD-1 blockade in mismatch repair-deficient tumors. Turning to the study itself: All were previously treated, progressing patients with some twelve mismatch repair-deficient cancer types.

Findings and limits, study-wide: Tumor-resident clones, often undetectable pretreatment in blood, expanded then contracted after pembrolizumab.

The length of the CDR3 is 13 residues. V lost 4 bases, J lost 1 base, and 7 bases lay in between. From germline, CDR1 is SGHVS and CDR2 FQNEAQ. Mismatch repair deficiency was confirmed in all patients, by PCR or immunohistochemistry. TCRs were sequenced from a few patients responding to pembrolizumab. This clonotype was sampled from an adult with mismatch repair-deficient cancer. This specimen consisted of peripheral blood, obtained 2 weeks after starting pembrolizumab. This chain connects TRBV7-8 to TRBJ1-1; D is unresolved. DNA for the CDR3: TGTGCCAGCAGCTCAACCCGGAACACTGAAGCTTTCTTT. It codes for CASSSTRNTEAFF.